This T cell receptor beta chain was captured in a study of blood T cells in healthy people across ages. Sample-barcoded 5' priming and a J-beta primer mix drove a second PCR of roughly 7 to 11 cycles. TCRdb redid the calling of the 5' RACE reads with MiXCR, one entry per CDR3 protein. This table has 1.5 million to 2 million distinct CDR3 sequences, roughly 30% appearing once. Trimming took 6 bases from V and 2 from J, leaving 13 bases between them. The CDR3 consists of 14 residues. The V gene's germline CDR1 is MDHEN and CDR2 SYDVKM. This clonotype was detected a few times. The TCR comes from a woman aged 25-40 years in good health. Input material: blood. This chain links TRBV28 with TRBJ1-2, with D tentatively TRBD1 (5 bases). The DNA of the CDR3 is TGTGCCAGCAGGGACACGACGGCCAACTATGGCTACACCTTC. Protein sequence: CASRDTTANYGYTF.